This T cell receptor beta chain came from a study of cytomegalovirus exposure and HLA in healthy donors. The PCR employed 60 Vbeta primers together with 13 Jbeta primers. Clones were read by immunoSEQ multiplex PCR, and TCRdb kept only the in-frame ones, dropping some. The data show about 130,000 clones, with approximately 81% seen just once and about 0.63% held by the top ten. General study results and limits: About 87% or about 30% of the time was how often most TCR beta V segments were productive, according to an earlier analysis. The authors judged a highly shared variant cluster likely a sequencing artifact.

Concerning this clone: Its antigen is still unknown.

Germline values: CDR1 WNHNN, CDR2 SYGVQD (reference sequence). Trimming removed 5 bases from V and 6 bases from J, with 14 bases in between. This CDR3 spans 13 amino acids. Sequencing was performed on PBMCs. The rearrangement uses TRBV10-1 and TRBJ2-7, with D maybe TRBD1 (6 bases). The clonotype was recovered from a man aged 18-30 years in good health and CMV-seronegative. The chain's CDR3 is CASSRNRVLEQYF. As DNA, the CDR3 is TGCGCCAGCAGTAGAAACAGGGTCCTCGAGCAGTACTTC.